This TCR beta chain was captured in a study of CD4+ T cells in melanoma. Profiling relied on immunoSEQ multiplex PCR, and the TCRdb table lists in-frame clones only, not all of them. The sample has about 140,000 clones; around 90% are singletons. Concerning this clone: The antigen is undetermined.

Study-wide results and limits: Neoantigen-specific CD4+ T cells in melanoma reportedly had diverse differentiation states.

The clonotype comes from a human donor with melanoma.

The CDR3 coding sequence is TGTGCCAGCAGCTTACATCGGGGGGGGAGCACAGATACGCAGTATTTT. Its protein product is CASSLHRGGSTDTQYF. This sequence joins TRBV7-8 and TRBJ2-3, with 8 bases lining up with TRBD2. The CDR3 has 16 amino acids. Germline CDR1 and CDR2: SGHVS and FQNEAQ. V was pared by 2 bases and J by 0 bases, with 4 bases of the junction left unmatched.